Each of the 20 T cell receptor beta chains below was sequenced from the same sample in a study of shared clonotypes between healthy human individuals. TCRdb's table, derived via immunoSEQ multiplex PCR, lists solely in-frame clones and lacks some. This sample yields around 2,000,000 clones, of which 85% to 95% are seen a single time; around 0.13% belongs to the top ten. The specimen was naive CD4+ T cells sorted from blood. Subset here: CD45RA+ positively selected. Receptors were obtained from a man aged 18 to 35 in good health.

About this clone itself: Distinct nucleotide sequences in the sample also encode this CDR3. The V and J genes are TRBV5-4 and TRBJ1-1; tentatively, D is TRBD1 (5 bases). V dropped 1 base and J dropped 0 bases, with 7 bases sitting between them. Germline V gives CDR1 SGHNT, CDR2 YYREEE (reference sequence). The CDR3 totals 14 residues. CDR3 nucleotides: TGTGCCAGCAGCTTGAGGGGTCTGAACACTGAAGCTTTCTTT. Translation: CASSLRGLNTEAFF. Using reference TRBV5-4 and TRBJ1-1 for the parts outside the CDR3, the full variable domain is ETGVTQSPTHLIKTRGQQVTLRCSSQSGHNTVSWYQQALGQGPQFIFQYYREEENGRGNFPPRFSGLQFPNYSSELNVNALELDDSALYLCASSLRGLNTEAFFGQGTRLTVV.

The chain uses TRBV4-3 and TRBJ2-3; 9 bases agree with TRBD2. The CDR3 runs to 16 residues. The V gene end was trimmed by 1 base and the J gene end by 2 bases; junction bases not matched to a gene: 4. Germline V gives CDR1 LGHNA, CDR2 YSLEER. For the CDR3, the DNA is TGCGCCAGCAGCCAAGTCCTAGCGGGAAACACAGATACGCAGTATTTT. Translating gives CASSQVLAGNTDTQYF.

The CDR3 nucleotides are TGTGCCAGCAGGCGAGGGGACTACGAGCAGTACTTC. Translated: CASRRGDYEQYF. V and J are TRBV25-1 and TRBJ2-7, with D tentatively TRBD1 or TRBD2 (5 bases each). Germline CDR1 and CDR2: MGHDK and SYGVNS. The ends were cut back, 6 bases at V and 3 bases at J, with 9 bases in the middle. The CDR3 sequence is 12 residues long.

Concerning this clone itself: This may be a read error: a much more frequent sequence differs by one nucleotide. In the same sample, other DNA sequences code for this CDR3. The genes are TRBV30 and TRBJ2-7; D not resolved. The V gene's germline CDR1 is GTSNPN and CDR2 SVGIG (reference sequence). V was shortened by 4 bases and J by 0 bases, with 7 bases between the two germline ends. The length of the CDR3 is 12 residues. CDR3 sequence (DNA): TGTGCCTGGACCGGTAGCTCCTACGAGCAGTACTTC. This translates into CAWTGSSYEQYF.

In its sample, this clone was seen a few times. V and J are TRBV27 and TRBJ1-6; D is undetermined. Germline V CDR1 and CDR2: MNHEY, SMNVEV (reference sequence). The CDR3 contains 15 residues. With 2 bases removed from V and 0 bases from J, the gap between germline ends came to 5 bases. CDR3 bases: TGTGCCAGCAGTTTACAGAGCTCCTATAATTCACCCCTCCACTTT. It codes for CASSLQSSYNSPLHF.

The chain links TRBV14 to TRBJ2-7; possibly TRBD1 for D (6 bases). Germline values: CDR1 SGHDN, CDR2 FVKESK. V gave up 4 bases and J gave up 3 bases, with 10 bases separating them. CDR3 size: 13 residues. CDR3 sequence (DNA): TGTGCCAGCAGCCCCTTACAGGGCTACGAGCAGTACTTC. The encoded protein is CASSPLQGYEQYF.

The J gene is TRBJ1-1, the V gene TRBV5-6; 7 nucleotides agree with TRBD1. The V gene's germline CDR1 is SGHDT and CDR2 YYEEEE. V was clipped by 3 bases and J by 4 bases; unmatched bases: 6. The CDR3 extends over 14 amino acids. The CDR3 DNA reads TGTGCCAGCAGCTCTACAGGGGCGGCCACTGAAGCTTTCTTT. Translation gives CASSSTGAATEAFF.

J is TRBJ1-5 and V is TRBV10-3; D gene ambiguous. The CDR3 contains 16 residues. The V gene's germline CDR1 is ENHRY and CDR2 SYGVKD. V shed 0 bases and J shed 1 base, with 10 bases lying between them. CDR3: CAISESMQWSNQPQHF. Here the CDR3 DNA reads TGTGCCATCAGTGAGTCGATGCAGTGGAGCAATCAGCCCCAGCATTTT.

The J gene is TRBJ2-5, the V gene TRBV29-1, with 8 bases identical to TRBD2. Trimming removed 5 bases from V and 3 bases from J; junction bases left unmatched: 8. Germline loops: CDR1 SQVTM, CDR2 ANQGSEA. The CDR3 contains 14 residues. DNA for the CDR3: TGCAGCGTTTCCGTCGGGGGGGGCAAAGAGACCCAGTACTTC. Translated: CSVSVGGGKETQYF.

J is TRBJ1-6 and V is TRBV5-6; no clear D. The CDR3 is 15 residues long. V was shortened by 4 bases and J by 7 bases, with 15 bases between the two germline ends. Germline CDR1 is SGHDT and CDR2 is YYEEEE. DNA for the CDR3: TGTGCCAGCAGCAGCTTCCCCGGGCCCAATTCACCCCTCCACTTT. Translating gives CASSSFPGPNSPLHF.

Here the CDR3 reads CASSKAGYYTGELFF. The CDR3 DNA reads TGTGCCAGTAGTAAAGCGGGGTATTACACCGGGGAGCTGTTTTTT. The chain carries TRBV19 and TRBJ2-2; 7 bases fit TRBD2. CDR3 size: 15 residues. Germline V gives CDR1 LNHDA, CDR2 SQIVND (reference sequence). The V and J ends lost 4 bases and 3 bases, in that order; junction bases with no gene match: 5.

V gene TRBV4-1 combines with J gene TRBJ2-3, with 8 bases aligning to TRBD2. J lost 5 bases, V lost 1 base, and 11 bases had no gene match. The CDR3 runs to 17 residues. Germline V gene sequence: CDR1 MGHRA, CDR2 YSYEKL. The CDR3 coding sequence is TGCGCCAGCAGCCAAGTGGGACATGGCGCGGGAGGAGATACGCAGTATTTT. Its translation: CASSQVGHGAGGDTQYF.

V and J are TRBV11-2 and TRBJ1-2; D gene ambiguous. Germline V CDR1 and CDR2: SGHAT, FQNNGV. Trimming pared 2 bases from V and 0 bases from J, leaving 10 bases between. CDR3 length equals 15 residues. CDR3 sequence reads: CASSLPGRANYGYTF. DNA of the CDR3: TGTGCCAGCAGCTTACCTGGGAGAGCTAACTATGGCTACACCTTC.

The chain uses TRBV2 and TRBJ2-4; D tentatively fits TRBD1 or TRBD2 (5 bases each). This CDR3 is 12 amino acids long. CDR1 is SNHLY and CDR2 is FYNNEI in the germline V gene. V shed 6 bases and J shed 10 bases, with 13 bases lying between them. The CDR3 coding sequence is TGTGCCAGCAGCCTGGGGGAAGGGATTCAGTACTTC. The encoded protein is CASSLGEGIQYF.

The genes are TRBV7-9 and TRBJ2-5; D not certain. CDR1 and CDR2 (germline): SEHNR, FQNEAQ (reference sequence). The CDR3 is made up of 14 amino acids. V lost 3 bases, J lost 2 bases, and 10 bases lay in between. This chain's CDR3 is CASSLGGPQETQYF. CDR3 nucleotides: TGTGCCAGCAGCTTGGGTGGCCCTCAAGAGACCCAGTACTTC.

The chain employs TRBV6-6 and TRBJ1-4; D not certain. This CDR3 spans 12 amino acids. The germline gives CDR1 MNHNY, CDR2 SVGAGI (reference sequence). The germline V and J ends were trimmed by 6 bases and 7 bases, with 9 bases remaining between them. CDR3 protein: CASSQYSEKLFF. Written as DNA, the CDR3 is TGTGCCAGCAGCCAATACAGTGAAAAACTGTTTTTT.

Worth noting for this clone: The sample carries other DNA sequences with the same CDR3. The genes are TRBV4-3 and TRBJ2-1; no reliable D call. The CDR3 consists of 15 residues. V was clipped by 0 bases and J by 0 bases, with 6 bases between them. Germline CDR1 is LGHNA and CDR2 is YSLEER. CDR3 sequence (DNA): TGCGCCAGCAGCCAAGATAGGAACTCCTACAATGAGCAGTTCTTC. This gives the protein CASSQDRNSYNEQFF.

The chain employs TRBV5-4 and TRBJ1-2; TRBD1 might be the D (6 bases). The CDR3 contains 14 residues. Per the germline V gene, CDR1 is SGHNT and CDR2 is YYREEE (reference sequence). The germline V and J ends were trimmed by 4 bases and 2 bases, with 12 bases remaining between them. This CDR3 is CASSRKTGNYGYTF. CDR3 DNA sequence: TGTGCCAGCAGCAGAAAGACAGGAAACTATGGCTACACCTTC.

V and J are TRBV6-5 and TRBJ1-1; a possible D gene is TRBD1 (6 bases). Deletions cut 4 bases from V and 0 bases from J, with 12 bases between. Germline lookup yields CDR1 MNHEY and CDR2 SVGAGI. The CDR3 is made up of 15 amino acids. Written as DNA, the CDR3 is TGTGCCAGCAGTTTTGACAGGAACATGAACACTGAAGCTTTCTTT. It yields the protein CASSFDRNMNTEAFF.

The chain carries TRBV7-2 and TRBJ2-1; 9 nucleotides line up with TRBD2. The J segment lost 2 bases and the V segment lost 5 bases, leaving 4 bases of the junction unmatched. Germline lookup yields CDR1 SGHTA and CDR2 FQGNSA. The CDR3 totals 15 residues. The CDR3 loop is CASSETSGTYNEQFF. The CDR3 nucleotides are TGTGCCAGCAGCGAGACTAGCGGAACCTACAATGAGCAGTTCTTC. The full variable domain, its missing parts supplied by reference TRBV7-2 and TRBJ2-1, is GAGVSQSPSNKVTEKGKDVELRCDPISGHTALYWYRQSLGQGLEFLIYFQGNSAPDKSGLPSDRFSAERTGGSVSTLTIQRTQQEDSAVYLCASSETSGTYNEQFFGPGTRLTVL.